This T cell receptor (beta chain) was retrieved from a study of T cell responses to AZD1222 COVID-19 vaccine. TCRdb's copy holds only in-frame clones and misses some; the assay was immunoSEQ multiplex PCR. The repertoire holds 200,000 or so clones, with 85% to 90% as singletons. Sequenced here: peripheral blood, sampled on day 0 of AZD1222 vaccination. This clonotype was obtained from an adult in good health.

The CDR3 loop is CASSPDENPSEQYF. The CDR3 coding sequence is TGTGCCAGCAGCCCGGACGAAAATCCAAGCGAGCAGTACTTC. The J gene is TRBJ2-7, the V gene TRBV7-9; D unclear. Trimming cost V 5 bases and J 6 bases, with 17 bases left between them. Germline V gene data show CDR1 as SEHNR and CDR2 as FQNEAQ (reference sequence). The CDR3 runs to 14 residues.